Listed below are T cell receptor beta chains from one sample, sequenced in a study of metastatic and nonmetastatic thyroid tumors. TCRdb re-analyzed the PCR reads using MiXCR. This sample has about 14,000 clones, with roughly 12% found just once. Sequenced input: blood. These receptors originate from a female donor with papillary thyroid cancer or a benign thyroid nodule (not recorded which). Some clones in this sample may be carry-over from other donors' samples. The CDR3 runs from the conserved cysteine through the conserved F or W. A D gene is named only where the DNA matches it firmly. Size tells how often a clone was seen (once, few, many) or the class of an expanded clone, and some rows leave it out.

V: TRBV2
size: -
J: TRBJ1-2
D: -
CDR3: CASNAGQGYYGYAF
DNA: TGTGCCAGCAACGCGGGTCAGGGCTACTATGGCTACGCCTTC

V: TRBV3-1
size: many
J: TRBJ2-3
D: -
CDR3: CASSQGDGGRTGDTQYF
DNA: TGTGCCAGCAGCCAAGGCGACGGAGGCAGGACGGGAGATACGCAGTATTTT

V: TRBV18
size: many
J: TRBJ2-2
D: TRBD2
CDR3: CASSPPTGGRSTGELFF
DNA: TGTGCCAGCTCACCACCGACCGGGGGGAGAAGCACCGGGGAGCTGTTTTTT

V: TRBV28
size: -
J: TRBJ1-1
D: -
CDR3: CASSLTRGRDFF
DNA: TGTGCCAGCAGTTTAACAAGGGGCCGAGATTTCTTT

V: TRBV20-1
size: -
J: TRBJ1-6
D: -
CDR3: CGARGSGGTNSPLHF
DNA: TGCGGTGCTAGGGGCTCAGGTGGGACTAATTCACCCCTCCACTTT

V: TRBV2
size: medium-sized
J: TRBJ2-7
D: -
CDR3: CASSHDRSYEQYF
DNA: TGTGCCAGCAGTCACGACCGCTCCTACGAGCAGTACTTC

V: TRBV19
size: many
J: TRBJ1-1
D: -
CDR3: CASTPTAPGTEAFF
DNA: TGTGCCAGTACCCCCACAGCCCCGGGGACTGAAGCTTTCTTT

V: TRBV9
size: many
J: TRBJ1-2
D: -
CDR3: CASSVGAGTMVYTF
DNA: TGTGCCAGCAGCGTAGGGGCAGGAACTATGGTCTACACCTTC

V: TRBV5-1
size: many
J: TRBJ1-2
D: -
CDR3: CASSSETRSHGYTF
DNA: TGCGCCAGCAGCTCCGAGACCCGAAGCCATGGCTACACCTTC

V: TRBV18
size: many
J: TRBJ2-1
D: -
CDR3: CASSPLPGTASSYNEQFF
DNA: TGTGCCAGCTCACCCTTACCTGGGACCGCAAGCTCCTACAATGAGCAGTTCTTC

V: TRBV18
size: many
J: TRBJ1-1
D: -
CDR3: CASSRMTDTEAFF
DNA: TGTGCCAGCTCACGGATGACAGACACTGAAGCTTTCTTT

V: TRBV4-1
size: many
J: TRBJ1-2
D: -
CDR3: CASSQERGGGDYGYTF
DNA: TGCGCCAGCAGCCAAGAAAGGGGAGGGGGAGACTATGGCTACACCTTC

V: TRBV9
size: -
J: TRBJ2-1
D: -
CDR3: CASSLRGSIKQFF
DNA: TGTGCCAGCAGCTTGCGGGGCTCTATTAAGCAGTTCTTC

V: TRBV28
size: medium-sized
J: TRBJ2-1
D: TRBD1
CDR3: CASSLTDRAHNEQFF
DNA: TGTGCCAGCAGTTTGACAGACAGGGCCCACAATGAGCAGTTCTTC

V: TRBV19
size: -
J: TRBJ1-6
D: -
CDR3: CASSIDRGSPLHF
DNA: TGTGCCAGTAGTATAGATCGAGGGTCACCCCTCCACTTT

V: TRBV27
size: many
J: TRBJ1-5
D: TRBD1
CDR3: CASRREQGNNQPQHF
DNA: TGTGCCAGCAGAAGGGAACAGGGGAATAATCAGCCCCAGCATTTT

V: TRBV4-2
size: -
J: TRBJ1-6
D: -
CDR3: CASRDGRAPLYSPLHF
DNA: TGTGCCAGCAGGGACGGGAGGGCTCCCCTATATTCACCCCTCCACTTT

V: TRBV6-1
size: few
J: TRBJ2-1
D: -
CDR3: CASSEALGTYNEQFF
DNA: TGTGCCAGCAGTGAAGCGCTAGGGACCTACAATGAGCAGTTCTTC

V: TRBV11-3
size: many
J: TRBJ2-1
D: -
CDR3: CASSFSGRGDEQFF
DNA: TGTGCCAGCAGCTTCAGTGGGAGGGGGGATGAGCAGTTCTTC

V: TRBV9
size: many
J: TRBJ1-5
D: -
CDR3: CASSVGSTADQPQHF
DNA: TGTGCCAGCAGCGTAGGATCGACAGCCGATCAGCCCCAGCATTTT

V: TRBV5-4
size: many
J: TRBJ2-2
D: -
CDR3: CASSLGRAADKTGELFF
DNA: TGTGCCAGCAGCTTGGGGCGGGCGGCCGATAAAACCGGGGAGCTGTTTTTT

V: TRBV6-1
size: many
J: TRBJ2-1
D: -
CDR3: CASSRIVGASYNEQFF
DNA: TGTGCCAGCAGCCGCATCGTCGGTGCCTCCTACAATGAGCAGTTCTTC